These 29 T cell receptor beta chains originate from one sample sequenced in a study (dated by TCRdb to 2013 to 2016). The method behind the library was 5' RACE. Instrument used: Illumina MiSeq. TCRdb cleaned the public reads at Q25 with fastp, built clones with MiXCR and kept in-frame beta chains. One record per CDR3 amino acid sequence lists the most common genes and DNA. In all, the sample holds 9,000 to 13,000 distinct CDR3 sequences, and more than 40% of those were seen once. The ten largest account for about an eighth of the sample. The sample taken for sequencing was tumor-infiltrating naive CD4+ T cells sorted from the breast tumor. The cell subset or site label of this sample denotes: naive CD4+ T cells, CD4+CD45RA+CD25-. These receptors all stem from a female donor with breast cancer.

The genes are TRBV3-1 and TRBJ1-3; D gene uncertain. CDR1 and CDR2 from the germline V gene are LGHDT and YNNKEL (reference sequence). This CDR3 is 15 amino acids long. The V end was cut by 4 bases, the J end by 0 bases, with 10 bases between. CDR3 DNA: TGTGCCAGCAGCCTAAAACGGGGCTCTGGAAACACCATATATTTT. It codes for CASSLKRGSGNTIYF. Drawing the rest from reference TRBV3-1 and TRBJ1-3, the complete variable domain is DTAVSQTPKYLVTQMGNDKSIKCEQNLGHDTMYWYKQDSKKFLKIMFSYNNKELIINETVPNRFSPKSPDKAHLNLHINSLELGDSAVYFCASSLKRGSGNTIYFGEGSWLTVV.

The chain has TRBV7-2 and TRBJ2-3, with 8 bases matching TRBD1. There are 16 residues in the CDR3. Germline values: CDR1 SGHTA, CDR2 FQGNSA. Trimming at V came to 1 base and at J to 5 bases, leaving 8 bases not matched to a gene. The CDR3 reads CASSLGGRGPQDTQYF. The CDR3 DNA sequence: TGTGCCAGCAGCTTAGGCGGCAGGGGGCCCCAAGATACGCAGTATTTT.

The chain uses TRBV7-9 and TRBJ2-7; TRBD2 matches 7 bases. This CDR3 has 13 amino acids. Germline V lookup: CDR1 SEHNR, CDR2 FQNEAQ (reference sequence). With V trimmed by 3 bases and J by 7 bases, 6 bases remained unmatched. The CDR3 sequence is CASSFAGDEEQYF. Here the CDR3 DNA reads TGTGCCAGCAGCTTTGCGGGAGACGAAGAGCAGTACTTC.

This clonotype occurred a few times. This sequence joins TRBV6-5 and TRBJ2-1; TRBD2 matches 12 bases. This CDR3 region has 18 residues. Trimming removed 6 bases from V and 4 bases from J; junction bases left unmatched: 13. Germline V gene sequence: CDR1 MNHEY, CDR2 SVGAGI. CDR3 protein: CASSRPTSGSGGYNEQFF. CDR3 DNA: TGTGCCAGCAGCCGACCGACTAGCGGGAGTGGTGGGTACAATGAGCAGTTCTTC.

This clonotype was observed a handful of times. This chain joins TRBV28 and TRBJ2-5, with TRBD2 matching 7 bases. V was clipped by 4 bases and J by 9 bases; unmatched bases: 23. The CDR3 has 18 amino acids. Germline CDR1 and CDR2: MDHEN and SYDVKM. The CDR3 sequence is CASSSVVSVGGRGGAQYF. The CDR3 DNA is TGTGCCAGCAGTTCCGTGGTTTCGGTTGGCGGGAGAGGTGGGGCCCAGTACTTC.

This clonotype has a handful of counts. The rearrangement links TRBV20-1 to TRBJ2-2, with no clear D. Per germline, CDR1 DFQATT and CDR2 SNEGSKA (reference sequence). There are 13 residues in the CDR3. Trimming pared 6 bases from V and 5 bases from J, leaving 13 bases between. The CDR3 DNA sequence: TGCAGTGCAAAGACGGTAGCAACCGGGGAGCTGTTTTTT. This encodes CSAKTVATGELFF.

This clonotype was detected only a few times. The chain's CDR3 is CASNRIPSNYGYTF. In DNA form, the CDR3 reads TGTGCCAGCAACCGAATCCCCTCGAACTATGGCTACACCTTC. The rearrangement joins TRBV6-1 to TRBJ1-2; no clear D gene. The germline gives CDR1 MNHNS, CDR2 SASEGT. This CDR3 region has 14 residues. V was shortened by 7 bases and J by 2 bases, with 14 bases between the two germline ends.

There are a few counts of this clonotype. The rearrangement links TRBV5-1 to TRBJ1-2, with TRBD1 as a possible D gene (5 bases). V lost 0 bases and J lost 4, with 13 bases in between. The CDR3 extends over 15 amino acids. Germline V gene sequence: CDR1 SGHRS, CDR2 YFSETQ. CDR3 protein: CASSLALGTGYGYTF. CDR3 sequence (DNA): TGCGCCAGCAGCTTGGCTTTGGGTACAGGCTATGGCTACACCTTC.

This chain connects TRBV4-1 to TRBJ2-1; 16 positions match TRBD2. Germline CDR1 is MGHRA and CDR2 is YSYEKL. V lost 3 bases, J lost 5 bases, and 10 bases stayed unmatched. The CDR3 is made up of 19 amino acids. The CDR3 DNA sequence: TGCGCCAGCAGCCACCCGGGACTAGCGGGAGGGCCTCAGAACAATGAGCAGTTCTTC. This encodes CASSHPGLAGGPQNNEQFF.

This clonotype turned up a few times. The rearrangement uses TRBV4-1 and TRBJ2-6, with TRBD2 matching over 11 bases. V shed 1 base, J shed 1 base, and the junction held 6 bases outside the gene matches. CDR1 is MGHRA and CDR2 is YSYEKL in the germline V gene. This CDR3 is built from 19 residues. CDR3 nucleotides: TGCGCCAGCAGCCAAGCGGGACTAGCGGAAAAATCTGGGGCCAACGTCCTGACTTTC. It codes for CASSQAGLAEKSGANVLTF.

This clonotype was found a few times. This chain uses TRBV5-1 with TRBJ2-1; D is tentatively TRBD1 or TRBD2 (5 bases each). This CDR3 is 15 amino acids long. Germline CDR1 is SGHRS and CDR2 is YFSETQ. Between the trimmed V and J ends, which lost 4 bases and 3 bases, there was a span of 14 bases. The CDR3 here is CASSRGQGLYNEQFF. Written as DNA, the CDR3 is TGCGCCAGCAGCCGAGGGCAGGGCCTCTACAATGAGCAGTTCTTC.

This clonotype was counted only a few times. V and J are TRBV5-1 and TRBJ1-1; maybe TRBD1 (6 bases). Trimming stripped 0 bases from V and 5 bases from J, with 11 bases between. The CDR3 contains 14 residues. The germline CDR1 and CDR2 sequences are SGHRS and YFSETQ. CDR3 sequence: CASSLEQGWTEAFF. CDR3 DNA: TGCGCCAGCAGCTTGGAACAGGGATGGACTGAAGCTTTCTTT. The full variable domain, in which reference TRBV5-1 and TRBJ1-1 provide the parts outside the CDR3, is KAGVTQTPRYLIKTRGQQVTLSCSPISGHRSVSWYQQTPGQGLQFLFEYFSETQRNKGNFPGRFSGRQFSNSRSEMNVSTLELGDSALYLCASSLEQGWTEAFFGQGTRLTVV.

The chain uses TRBV10-3 and TRBJ1-5; D not resolved. The germline V gene has CDR1 ENHRY and CDR2 SYGVKD. This CDR3 is 14 amino acids long. V was trimmed by 10 bases and J by 0 bases, leaving 13 bases between them. The CDR3 reads CANSRDYSNQPQHF. In DNA form, the CDR3 reads TGTGCCAACTCCCGGGATTATAGCAATCAGCCCCAGCATTTT.

This rearrangement joins TRBV20-1 to TRBJ2-3, with 9 bases identical to TRBD1. Germline loops: CDR1 DFQATT, CDR2 SNEGSKA (reference sequence). CDR3 length: 15 amino acids. V lost 3 bases and J lost 3; bases outside the gene matches: 7. CDR3 in DNA: TGCAGTGCTAGGACCGGGACAGGGTTGACAGATACGCAGTATTTT. Amino acids: CSARTGTGLTDTQYF.

The chain uses TRBV12-3 or TRBV12-4 and TRBJ2-2; no firm D call. V lost 2 bases, J lost 4 bases, and 5 bases lay in between. The CDR3 sequence is 13 residues long. CDR3 sequence reads: CASSLIGTGELFF. CDR3 coding DNA: TGTGCCAGCAGTTTAATCGGCACCGGGGAGCTGTTTTTT.

This chain joins TRBV6-2 or TRBV6-3 and TRBJ2-1; possibly TRBD1 or TRBD2 for D (5 bases each). Trimming removed 6 bases at V and 12 bases at J, with 12 bases between. This CDR3 spans 11 amino acids. The germline gives CDR1 MNHEY, CDR2 SVGEGT. CDR3 protein: CASSHWGWQFF. CDR3 in DNA: TGTGCCAGCAGCCATTGGGGGTGGCAGTTCTTC.

The chain employs TRBV29-1 and TRBJ2-1; 9 bases align to TRBD1. The CDR3 spans 15 residues. The germline V gene has CDR1 SQVTM and CDR2 ANQGSEA. V was clipped by 2 bases and J by 10 bases; unmatched bases: 12. CDR3 sequence reads: CSVERGQGLGNEQFF. The CDR3 coding sequence is TGCAGCGTTGAACGGGGACAGGGTTTAGGAAACGAGCAGTTCTTC.

V usage is TRBV27 and J usage is TRBJ2-7, with D hard to call. The CDR3 is 11 residues long. Trimming left V 6 bases short and J 2 bases short, with 5 bases between. Germline V gene data show CDR1 as MNHEY and CDR2 as SMNVEV (reference sequence). The CDR3 protein is CASRPTYEQYF. CDR3 DNA sequence: TGTGCCAGCAGACCGACCTACGAGCAGTACTTC.

CDR3 in DNA: TGCGCCAGCAGCTTGAACAGCGATAGGGGATCACCCCTCCACTTT. Translation gives CASSLNSDRGSPLHF. The chain recombines TRBV5-1 with TRBJ1-6; tentative D call: TRBD1 (5 bases). This CDR3 has 15 residues. CDR1 and CDR2 (germline): SGHRS, YFSETQ. With 1 base removed from V and 10 bases from J, the gap between germline ends came to 15 bases.

Details on this clonotype: The junction does not match germline at one end; this may be a read error. The rearrangement links TRBV20-1 to TRBJ2-5; D is unresolved. The CDR3 has 17 amino acids. Germline loops: CDR1 DFQATT, CDR2 SNEGSKA (reference sequence). The CDR3 spells CSARHGYSLRPQETQHF. The CDR3 DNA reads TGCAGTGCTAGACACGGCTACTCCCTGCGGCCCCAAGAGACCCAGCACTTC.

This chain connects TRBV6-2 or TRBV6-3 to TRBJ2-7; D is possibly TRBD1 (5 bases). Germline values: CDR1 MNHEY, CDR2 SVGEGT. V shed 8 bases and J shed 6 bases, with 14 bases lying between them. This CDR3 contains 12 residues. The CDR3 protein is CASGSRVGEQYF. The CDR3 nucleotides are TGTGCCAGCGGTTCCAGGGTGGGCGAGCAGTACTTC.

As concerns this clonotype: The final CDR3 position lacks the conserved phenylalanine or tryptophan, pointing to a likely read error. This chain joins TRBV5-1 and TRBJ2-3; possibly TRBD2 for D (6 bases). The CDR3 is made up of 16 amino acids. From germline, CDR1 is SGHRS and CDR2 YFSETQ. The CDR3 DNA sequence: TGCGCCAGCAGCAGCCTCGCCGGGGGTAGCACAGATACACAGTATCTT. Its protein product is CASSSLAGGSTDTQYL.

On this clonotype itself: This may be a read error, as it is one base from a much larger clone. The chain is built from TRBV7-2 and TRBJ1-5, with D uncertain. This CDR3 is 13 amino acids long. In germline, CDR1 is SGHTA, CDR2 FQGNSA. This chain's CDR3 is CASSLGENRPQHF. Here the CDR3 DNA reads TGTGCCAGCAGCTTAGGGGAGAATCGGCCCCAGCATTTT. Combining the CDR3 with reference TRBV7-2 and TRBJ1-5 gives the whole variable domain GAGVSQSPSNKVTEKGKDVELRCDPISGHTALYWYRQSLGQGLEFLIYFQGNSAPDKSGLPSDRFSAERTGGSVSTLTIQRTQQEDSAVYLCASSLGENRPQHFGDGTRLSIL.

This chain links TRBV12-3 or TRBV12-4 with TRBJ2-1; TRBD2 matches at 11 bases. J lost 6 bases, V lost 6 bases, and 10 bases had no gene match. The CDR3 has 16 amino acids. This chain's CDR3 is CASRFPGTSGINEQFF. The CDR3 nucleotides are TGTGCCAGCAGGTTCCCCGGGACTAGCGGAATCAATGAGCAGTTCTTC.

This clonotype showed up just a few times. The V gene is TRBV12-3 or TRBV12-4, the J gene TRBJ2-2; 8 positions agree with TRBD2. V was clipped by 7 bases and J by 5 bases; unmatched bases: 9. CDR3 size: 15 residues. CDR3 in amino acids: CASTPAGVGTGELFF. In DNA form, the CDR3 reads TGTGCCAGCACCCCAGCGGGAGTGGGGACCGGGGAGCTGTTTTTT.

Only a few counts were recorded for this clonotype. This rearrangement joins TRBV20-1 to TRBJ1-6; tentative D call: TRBD1 (5 bases). Looked up from germline, CDR1 is DFQATT and CDR2 is SNEGSKA (reference sequence). V was trimmed by 0 bases and J by 10 bases, leaving 19 bases between them. CDR3 size: 16 residues. CDR3: CSARDRRDGDSSPLHF. CDR3 sequence (DNA): TGCAGTGCTAGAGACCGCCGGGACGGGGATAGCTCACCCCTCCACTTT.

This chain joins TRBV7-2 and TRBJ1-5, with D unresolved. The CDR3 spans 13 residues. Germline values: CDR1 SGHTA, CDR2 FQGNSA. Trimming took off 5 bases at V and 9 bases at J, with 14 bases between the two ends. The CDR3 sequence: CASSHHTTMPQHF. The DNA for the CDR3 is TGTGCCAGCAGCCACCATACGACAATGCCCCAGCATTTT.

CDR3 sequence: CATKRDEDYEQYV. The CDR3 DNA sequence: TGTGCCACCAAGCGTGATGAAGACTACGAGCAGTACGTC. The V call is TRBV10-3, the J call TRBJ2-7; D is unresolved. V was shortened by 10 bases and J by 3 bases, with 16 bases between the two germline ends. The CDR3 consists of 13 residues. CDR1 is ENHRY and CDR2 is SYGVKD in the germline V gene.

The chain joins TRBV5-1 to TRBJ2-5, with 8 bases fitting TRBD1. Germline V gives CDR1 SGHRS, CDR2 YFSETQ. The V and J ends lost 4 bases and 1 base, in that order; junction bases with no gene match: 6. CDR3 length: 15 residues. CDR3 sequence reads: CASSPGQVGQETQYF. DNA of the CDR3: TGCGCCAGCAGCCCGGGACAGGTAGGCCAAGAGACCCAGTACTTC. Drawing the rest from reference TRBV5-1 and TRBJ2-5, the complete variable domain is KAGVTQTPRYLIKTRGQQVTLSCSPISGHRSVSWYQQTPGQGLQFLFEYFSETQRNKGNFPGRFSGRQFSNSRSEMNVSTLELGDSALYLCASSPGQVGQETQYFGPGTRLLVL.